The rows below give T cell receptor beta chains drawn from one sample of a study of blood T cell repertoires in COVID-19. Clones were read by immunoSEQ multiplex PCR, and TCRdb kept only the in-frame ones, dropping some. The table has about half a million clones, roughly nine tenths seen once; the top ten hold 0.75% to 0.9%. The sequenced sample consisted of peripheral blood. The source is a man younger than 35 with COVID-19, enrolled during active disease. Both conserved end residues are part of each CDR3. D genes are given only for firm matches. Clone size, where shown, is once, few, many, or a class for clones that have expanded.

d_call	v_call	clone_size	j_call	cdr3_nt	cdr3_aa
TRBD2	TRBV11-3	NA	TRBJ2-3	TGTGCCAGCAGCTTAGAGGGCCAACTAGCGGGAGGTGTGACAGATACGCAGTATTTT	CASSLEGQLAGGVTDTQYF
TRBD1	TRBV30	NA	TRBJ2-6	TGTGCCTGGACGACAGGGTTTGGCAACTCTGGGGCCAACGTCCTGACTTTC	CAWTTGFGNSGANVLTF
TRBD1	TRBV6-5	NA	TRBJ1-2	TGTGCCAGCAGCCAAAGAGGGGACAGTAACTATGGCTACACCTTC	CASSQRGDSNYGYTF
NA	TRBV20-1	NA	TRBJ1-5	TGCAGTGCTAGTATCCGGGGGGCGGGACAGCCCCAGCATTTT	CSASIRGAGQPQHF
NA	TRBV12-3/TRBV12-4	NA	TRBJ2-2	TGTGCCAGCAGTGCAGGGTCCCGGGAGCTGTTTTTT	CASSAGSRELFF
NA	TRBV5-5	NA	TRBJ1-1	TGTGCCAGCAGCCGCGGGCGTAACACTGAAGCTTTCTTT	CASSRGRNTEAFF
TRBD1	TRBV9	NA	TRBJ1-4	TGTGCCAGCAGCGCGGGACAGGTGGATGAAAAACTGTTTTTT	CASSAGQVDEKLFF
TRBD1	TRBV30	once	TRBJ2-7	TGTGCCTGCCCGACAGGGGGCGAAGCTTGCGAGCAGTACTTC	CACPTGGEACEQYF
NA	TRBV2	few	TRBJ2-7	TGTGCCAGCAGTCTACGCCGGGAAAACGAGCAGTACTTC	CASSLRRENEQYF
NA	TRBV6-5	NA	TRBJ1-3	TGTGCCAGCAGTTACTCTCAGTACTCTGGAAACACCATATATTTT	CASSYSQYSGNTIYF
NA	TRBV7-2	few	TRBJ1-5	TGTGCCAGCAGCTTAGCCGGTAGTCAGCCCCAGCATTTT	CASSLAGSQPQHF
NA	TRBV9	NA	TRBJ1-3	TGTGCCAGCAGCGTAGGTCGGCAGGGGCCCATTGGAAACACCATATATTTT	CASSVGRQGPIGNTIYF
NA	TRBV28	NA	TRBJ1-4	TGTGCCAGCAGTTTTACAGGGAATAATGAAAAACTGTTTTTT	CASSFTGNNEKLFF
NA	TRBV5-4	once	TRBJ1-6	TGTGCCAGCAGCTTGGGGGAGGGGAGCCCCTATAATTCACCCCTCCACTTT	CASSLGEGSPYNSPLHF
NA	TRBV4-1	NA	TRBJ1-4	TGCGCCAGCAGCCCTACGCCCGCTGAAAAACTGTTTTTT	CASSPTPAEKLFF
NA	TRBV9	NA	TRBJ1-5	TGTGCCAGCAGCGTGGGCTCGGAAAATCAGCCCCAGCATTTT	CASSVGSENQPQHF
TRBD2	TRBV24-1	NA	TRBJ2-1	TGTGCCACCAGTGATTTGAGTCCCGGGACTAGCGGGATTCCAAGCTCCTACAATGAGCAGTTCTTC	CATSDLSPGTSGIPSSYNEQFF